This passage covers 25 T cell receptor beta chains from one sample sequenced in a study of T cells in Graves' hyperthyroidism and ophthalmopathy. What was amplified from RNA transcripts were TCR beta CDR3 regions. The TCR CDR3 was amplified in a first-round RT-PCR using the HTBI primer set. TCRdb re-analysed the multiplex PCR reads in MiXCR, keeping a single row per CDR3 protein. The sample comprises hundreds of thousands of distinct CDR3 sequences, around 14% of which are singletons, and around 24% rests with the top ten. The sample consisted of blood. The receptors originated from a woman in her twenties or thirties with Graves' hyperthyroidism.

Worth noting for this clonotype: It may be a read error: a sequence one base away is much more abundant. The V and J genes are TRBV20-1 and TRBJ2-7, with TRBD2 as a possible D gene (5 bases). Germline assignment: CDR1 DFQATT and CDR2 SNEGSKA (reference sequence). The CDR3 sequence is 14 residues long. DNA for the CDR3: TGCAGTGCTCGTACTAGTGGAAGGGTCTACGGGCAGTACTTC. Amino acids: CSARTSGRVYGQYF.

There are many counts of this clonotype. This chain uses TRBV6-2 or TRBV6-3 with TRBJ2-1; 14 positions agree with TRBD2. Per the germline V gene, CDR1 is MNHEY and CDR2 is SVGEGT. V shed 6 bases, J shed 9 bases, and the junction held 10 bases outside the gene matches. This CDR3 region has 16 residues. The CDR3 bases are TGTGCCAGCAGCTGGGGACTAGCGGGAGCATCAGGTGAGCAGTTCTTC. It translates to CASSWGLAGASGEQFF.

This clonotype has a count of ten or more. V gene TRBV6-1 combines with J gene TRBJ2-3; a weak D match, TRBD1 (6 bases). CDR1 and CDR2 from the germline V gene are MNHNS and SASEGT. The V end lost 5 bases, the J end lost 5 bases, and 17 bases lay between the germline ends. This CDR3 is 15 amino acids long. CDR3 sequence reads: CASSYGHRDGDTQYF. For the CDR3, the DNA is TGTGCCAGCAGTTATGGTCACAGGGATGGAGATACGCAGTATTTT.

A remark on this clonotype: Being one base from a much bigger clone, this may be a read error. This chain joins TRBV20-1 and TRBJ2-1, with TRBD2 matching 9 bases. The CDR3 is 15 amino acids. CDR1 DFQATT and CDR2 SNEGSKA come from the germline V gene (reference sequence). CDR3 nucleotides: TGCAGTGCACAGCCTGGACTAGCGCGATACAGTGAGCAGTTCTTC. Its translation is CSAQPGLARYSEQFF.

This clonotype has more than one count but fewer than ten. The rearrangement joins TRBV6-2 or TRBV6-3 to TRBJ2-4, with D perhaps given as TRBD1 or TRBD2 (5 bases each). The CDR3 loop spans 18 amino acids. Germline V gives CDR1 MNHEY, CDR2 SVGEGT. The CDR3 here is CARQGRPRIPLAKNIQYF. CDR3 coding DNA: TGTGCTCGCCAGGGACGACCCAGGATTCCATTAGCCAAAAACATTCAGTACTTC.

The V and J genes are TRBV10-3 and TRBJ2-7, with D perhaps TRBD1 or TRBD2 (5 bases each). The CDR3 contains 13 residues. V lost 8 bases, J lost 6 bases, and 17 bases lay in between. Looked up from germline, CDR1 is ENHRY and CDR2 is SYGVKD. CDR3 sequence reads: CAIGGTAPLEQYF. The CDR3 region has the DNA TGTGCCATCGGTGGGACGGCTCCCCTCGAGCAGTACTTC.

At least ten counts were recorded for this clonotype. This chain uses TRBV7-8 with TRBJ2-2; 8 bases fit TRBD1. The V segment lost 5 bases and the J segment 3 bases; nucleotides outside the gene matches: 8. This CDR3 has 16 amino acids. Germline CDR1 is SGHVS and CDR2 is FQNEAQ. The CDR3 DNA sequence: TGTGCCAGCAGCGCTAGACAGGGGTGGGACACCGGGGAGCTGTTTTTT. Amino acids: CASSARQGWDTGELFF. Full variable domain (remainder filled in from reference TRBV7-8 and TRBJ2-2): GAGVSQSPRYKVAKRGQDVALRCDPISGHVSLFWYQQALGQGPEFLTYFQNEAQLDKSGLPSDRFFAERPEGSVSTLKIQRTQQEDSAVYLCASSARQGWDTGELFFGEGSRLTVL.

This clonotype was detected many times. CDR3: CASSPTQGGSYEQYF. CDR3 nucleotide sequence: TGTGCCAGCAGCCCAACACAGGGGGGATCCTACGAGCAGTACTTC. This chain connects TRBV9 to TRBJ2-7, with TRBD1 matching 8 bases. Germline V CDR1 and CDR2: SGDLS, YYNGEE. The J segment lost 1 base and the V segment lost 4 bases, leaving 7 bases of the junction unmatched. The CDR3 loop spans 15 amino acids.

The V and J genes are TRBV9 and TRBJ2-1; no reliable D call. The V end was cut by 3 bases, the J end by 6 bases, with 16 bases between. There are 15 residues in the CDR3. CDR1 is SGDLS, CDR2 YYNGEE, per germline. The DNA of the CDR3 is TGTGCCAGCAGCGCCAGCGATGTTGTTGGCAATGAGCAGTTCTTC. Protein: CASSASDVVGNEQFF.

This clonotype was found a few times. This may stem from a read error, because a much larger clone lies one nucleotide away. The J gene is TRBJ2-1, the V gene TRBV28; 9 bases are shared with TRBD1. Germline V gene lookup returns CDR1 MDHEN and CDR2 SYDVKM. The CDR3 has 13 residues. J lost 9 bases, V lost 5 bases, and 5 bases had no gene match. In nucleotides, the CDR3 is TGTGCCAGCAGTGGGGACAGGGAATCTGAGCAGTTCTTC. Translated, it gives CASSGDRESEQFF.

There are a few counts of this clonotype. This rearrangement joins TRBV7-9 to TRBJ2-7; the D gene is possibly TRBD1 (6 bases). Germline V gives CDR1 SEHNR, CDR2 FQNEAQ (reference sequence). V dropped 5 bases and J dropped 6 bases, with 17 bases sitting between them. This CDR3 spans 14 amino acids. The CDR3 loop reads CASSPGRGSCEQYF. In DNA, the CDR3 is TGTGCCAGCAGCCCAGGCAGGGGAAGTTGCGAGCAGTACTTC.

This clonotype has ten or more counts. The chain has TRBV6-1 and TRBJ1-6; no clear D. The V end was cut by 0 bases, the J end by 15 bases, with 9 bases between. The CDR3 spans 12 residues. The germline gives CDR1 MNHNS, CDR2 SASEGT. DNA of the CDR3: TGTGCCAGCAGTGAAGCGACGCCGGGCCTCCACTTT. It specifies CASSEATPGLHF.

In this sample, this clonotype turned up many times. The chain uses TRBV2 and TRBJ1-2; D may be TRBD1 (5 bases). Germline CDR1 and CDR2: SNHLY and FYNNEI. V was trimmed by 4 bases and J by 6 bases, leaving 12 bases between them. The CDR3 length is 13 residues. The CDR3 sequence: CASSGPGGDGYTF. In DNA form, the CDR3 reads TGTGCCAGCAGTGGACCTGGAGGGGATGGCTACACCTTC. Filled out from reference TRBV2 and TRBJ1-2, the complete variable domain reads EPEVTQTPSHQVTQMGQEVILRCVPISNHLYFYWYRQILGQKVEFLVSFYNNEISEKSEIFDDQFSVERPDGSNFTLKIRSTKLEDSAMYFCASSGPGGDGYTFGSGTRLTVV.

The CDR3 is CASSEPRPGTPRETQYF. CDR3 DNA: TGTGCCAGCAGCGAGCCCCGCCCCGGGACCCCAAGAGAGACCCAGTACTTC. The J gene is TRBJ2-5, the V gene TRBV6-4; either TRBD1 or TRBD2 may fit D (5 bases each). Per germline, CDR1 MRHNA and CDR2 SNTAGT. The CDR3 is made up of 17 amino acids. Trimming cost V 6 bases and J 4 bases, with 24 bases left between them.

At least ten counts were recorded for this clonotype. J is TRBJ1-5 and V is TRBV6-5; D is perhaps TRBD1 (6 bases). The CDR3 is 22 amino acids. Germline CDR1 is MNHEY and CDR2 is SVGAGI. Between the trimmed V and J ends, which lost 2 bases and 9 bases, there was a span of 38 bases. The CDR3 nucleotides read TGTGCCAGCAGTTACCCGCCCAAACGAGGAACACCGAAGACAGGCCCTGTAGGGCCCCAGCATTTT. Protein product: CASSYPPKRGTPKTGPVGPQHF.

Many counts were recorded for this clonotype. V is TRBV7-9 and J is TRBJ2-7, with 8 bases identical to TRBD2. The J segment lost 6 bases and the V segment lost 0 bases, leaving 4 bases of the junction unmatched. The germline V gene has CDR1 SEHNR and CDR2 FQNEAQ (reference sequence). This CDR3 is 14 amino acids long. DNA of the CDR3: TGTGCCAGCAGCTTAGCGCTCCGGGAGGGCGAGCAGTACTTC. This gives the protein CASSLALREGEQYF.

The chain uses TRBV20-1 and TRBJ2-7; D possibly corresponds to TRBD2 (5 bases). V was clipped by 0 bases and J by 9 bases, with 21 bases between them. Looked up from germline, CDR1 is DFQATT and CDR2 is SNEGSKA (reference sequence). The CDR3 is made up of 15 amino acids. CDR3 sequence (DNA): TGCAGTGCTAGAGATCTAGTGAGCGGAGGAACCGGGCAGTACTTC. Translation gives CSARDLVSGGTGQYF.

CDR3 coding DNA: TGCGCCAGCAGACGGGAGGGTTACAATGAGCAGTTCTTC. Translated: CASRREGYNEQFF. The gene calls are TRBV5-1 and TRBJ2-1, with TRBD2 matching 8 bases. The germline V gene encodes CDR1 SGHRS and CDR2 YFSETQ. J was trimmed by 4 bases and V by 5 bases; bases with no gene match: 2. The CDR3 totals 13 residues. Variable domain in full (rest from reference TRBV5-1 and TRBJ2-1): KAGVTQTPRYLIKTRGQQVTLSCSPISGHRSVSWYQQTPGQGLQFLFEYFSETQRNKGNFPGRFSGRQFSNSRSEMNVSTLELGDSALYLCASRREGYNEQFFGPGTRLTVL.

This clonotype was recorded at least ten times. The chain has TRBV7-9 and TRBJ1-4, with D hard to call. Germline lookup yields CDR1 SEHNR and CDR2 FQNEAQ (reference sequence). The V end lost 4 bases, the J end lost 6 bases, and 15 bases lay between the germline ends. The CDR3 has 15 residues. The CDR3: CASSSSRTMDEKLFF. CDR3 coding DNA: TGTGCCAGCAGCTCAAGTCGGACTATGGATGAAAAACTGTTTTTT.

This clonotype was observed many times. The chain combines TRBV12-3 or TRBV12-4 with TRBJ2-1; D is perhaps TRBD2 (7 bases). Between the trimmed V and J ends, which lost 2 bases and 8 bases, there was a span of 10 bases. This CDR3 contains 13 residues. The CDR3 DNA sequence: TGTGCCAGCAGTTTAAGGGGGGGGGATGAGCAGTTCTTC. This encodes CASSLRGGDEQFF.

This clonotype was recorded many times. The CDR3 DNA is TGTGCCAGCAGCCCGCTCCGGGACAGCTACTACGAGCAGTACTTC. It specifies CASSPLRDSYYEQYF. The rearrangement uses TRBV9 and TRBJ2-7; TRBD1 aligns across 7 bases. The CDR3 has 15 amino acids. The trim removed 4 bases at V and 3 bases at J, leaving 10 bases unmatched. Germline-derived CDR1 and CDR2 are SGDLS and YYNGEE.

J is TRBJ2-6 and V is TRBV12-3 or TRBV12-4; TRBD2 is a possible D gene (5 bases). Trimming left V 6 bases short and J 7 bases short, with 10 bases between. The CDR3 covers 13 residues. CDR3 loop: CASRVRGANVLTF. CDR3 in DNA: TGTGCCAGCAGGGTCCGGGGAGCCAACGTCCTGACTTTC.

Regarding this clonotype: This is likely a read error, given that the CDR3 carries no conserved phenylalanine or tryptophan at its end. This chain links TRBV7-2 with TRBJ2-2; D not resolved. The CDR3 extends over 15 amino acids. CDR1 and CDR2 from the germline V gene are SGHTA and FQGNSA. Trimming took 1 base from V and 1 from J, leaving 7 bases between them. CDR3 DNA: TGTGCCAGCAGCTTAGAGGTAGTGAACACCGGGGAGCTGTTTTCT. Encoded protein: CASSLEVVNTGELFS.

The gene calls are TRBV9 and TRBJ2-1; no clear D. Trimming shortened V by 0 bases and J by 9 bases, and 19 bases separated the two germline ends. Germline V gene data show CDR1 as SGDLS and CDR2 as YYNGEE. The CDR3 totals 16 residues. CDR3 in amino acids: CASSVGHYKMIAEQFF. In nucleotides, the CDR3 is TGTGCCAGCAGCGTAGGGCATTATAAAATGATAGCTGAGCAGTTCTTC. Variable domain in full (rest from reference TRBV9 and TRBJ2-1): DSGVTQTPKHLITATGQRVTLRCSPRSGDLSVYWYQQSLDQGLQFLIQYYNGEERAKGNILERFSAQQFPDLHSELNLSSLELGDSALYFCASSVGHYKMIAEQFFGPGTRLTVL.

This clonotype occurred many times. CDR3: CASSLDGVRYSYEQYF. CDR3 sequence (DNA): TGTGCCAGCAGCTTAGATGGCGTGAGGTACTCCTACGAGCAGTACTTC. The rearrangement joins TRBV7-9 to TRBJ2-7, with D uncertain. The CDR3 is 16 residues long. CDR1 is SEHNR, CDR2 FQNEAQ, per germline (reference sequence). The V gene lost 1 base and the J gene lost 0 bases, with 13 bases spanning the gap.